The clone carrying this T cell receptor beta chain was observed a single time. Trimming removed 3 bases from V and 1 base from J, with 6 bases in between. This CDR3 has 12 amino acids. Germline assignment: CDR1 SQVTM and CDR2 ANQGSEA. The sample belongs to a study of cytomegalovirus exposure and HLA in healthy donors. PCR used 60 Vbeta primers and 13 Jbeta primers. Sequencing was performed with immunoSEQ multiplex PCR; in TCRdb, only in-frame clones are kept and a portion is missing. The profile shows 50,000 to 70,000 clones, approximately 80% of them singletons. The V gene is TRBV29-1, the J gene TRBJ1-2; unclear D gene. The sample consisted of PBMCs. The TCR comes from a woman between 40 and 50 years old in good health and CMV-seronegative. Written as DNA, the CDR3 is TGCAGCGTTGATGCCTATAACTATGGCTACACCTTC. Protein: CSVDAYNYGYTF.